These T cell receptor beta chains were read from a single sample in a study of naive and memory T cell subsets. TCRdb re-called the UMI-ligation and nested PCR reads through MiXCR, storing one row per CDR3 protein. Here the sample spans about 150,000 distinct CDR3 sequences, about 23% being singletons. Material: naive CD4+ T cells from blood. These receptors all come from a human donor in good health. Both conserved end residues are part of each CDR3. The D gene is left open where the match is weak. Expanded clones are given a class, and other clones once, few, many or no size at all.

TRBD2	18	TRBV20-1	many	TRBJ2-1	CSARGTSGLAGGRNEQFF	TGCAGTGCTAGAGGGACGTCCGGACTAGCGGGAGGGAGGAATGAGCAGTTCTTC
TRBD2	16	TRBV7-6	few	TRBJ2-7	CASSLSGRASRYEQYF	TGTGCCAGCAGCCTAAGCGGGAGGGCCTCACGGTACGAGCAGTACTTC
.	15	TRBV6-6	.	TRBJ2-3	CASSSLSASTDTQYF	TGTGCCAGCAGTTCCCTTAGCGCAAGCACAGATACGCAGTATTTT
.	13	TRBV30	many	TRBJ1-2	CAWSVQGKIGYTF	TGTGCCTGGAGTGTTCAGGGGAAGATTGGCTACACCTTC
TRBD1	14	TRBV12-3/TRBV12-4	few	TRBJ2-7	CASSRGTGAHEQYF	TGTGCCAGCAGCCGAGGGACAGGGGCCCACGAGCAGTACTTC
.	16	TRBV28	.	TRBJ2-1	CASSPQGLAVYNEQFF	TGTGCCAGCAGTCCCCAGGGGCTAGCCGTCTACAATGAGCAGTTCTTC
TRBD2	12	TRBV29-1	.	TRBJ2-3	CSVGLATDTQYF	TGCAGCGTTGGACTAGCGACAGATACGCAGTATTTT
.	11	TRBV6-6	.	TRBJ2-2	CASRSAGELFF	TGTGCCAGCAGGTCCGCAGGGGAGCTGTTTTTT
TRBD2	15	TRBV9	.	TRBJ2-7	CASSEGLAGVYEQYF	TGTGCCAGCAGCGAGGGGCTAGCGGGAGTTTACGAGCAGTACTTC
.	12	TRBV28	.	TRBJ2-7	CASLKPAGEQYF	TGTGCCAGCCTCAAACCCGCAGGAGAGCAGTACTTC
.	18	TRBV7-9	.	TRBJ2-1	CASSPGGGGLGSYNEQFF	TGTGCCAGCAGCCCTGGGGGCGGGGGCCTGGGGTCCTACAATGAGCAGTTCTTC
.	15	TRBV6-1	.	TRBJ1-5	CASSSTWKGGQPQHF	TGTGCCAGCAGTTCAACGTGGAAGGGCGGTCAGCCCCAGCATTTT
TRBD2	15	TRBV5-1	few	TRBJ2-1	CASSLGLAGASEQFF	TGCGCCAGCAGCTTGGGTCTAGCGGGAGCTAGTGAGCAGTTCTTC
TRBD1	15	TRBV6-5	.	TRBJ1-5	CASRVDRGSNQPQHF	TGTGCCAGCAGAGTAGACAGGGGCAGCAATCAGCCCCAGCATTTT
TRBD1	12	TRBV18	.	TRBJ2-3	CASAGGADTQYF	TGTGCCAGCGCAGGGGGAGCAGATACGCAGTATTTT